One and the same sample provided the 22 T cell receptor beta chains below, sequenced in a study of T cell clonotyping in hematopoietic cell transplantation. Time point meaning: recipient sample about 28 days before transplant, after cytoreduction. Some clones are missing from TCRdb's copy, which holds only in-frame ones; the method was immunoSEQ multiplex PCR. The sample lists roughly 20,000 clones; more than 70% were seen once. The sample in question was peripheral blood mononuclear cells, obtained before stem cell transplant. These receptors all stem from a man aged 45-60 years with acute myeloid leukemia. Some clones in this sample may be carry-over from other donors' samples.

The chain is built from TRBV7-9 and TRBJ1-1; D gene ambiguous. V lost 5 bases and J 5 bases, leaving 15 bases between the germline ends. There are 14 residues in the CDR3. The V gene's germline CDR1 is SEHNR and CDR2 FQNEAQ (reference sequence). The CDR3 reads CASSPHRAVTEAFF. CDR3 in DNA: TGTGCCAGCAGCCCACATAGGGCAGTGACTGAAGCTTTCTTT.

DNA for the CDR3: TGTGCTAGTGGTTTGGGGTCGGGTCAGCCCCAGCATTTT. Protein sequence: CASGLGSGQPQHF. This sequence joins TRBV12-5 and TRBJ1-5, with D hard to call. The germline CDR1 and CDR2 sequences are LGHNT and FRNRAP. Trimming took off 1 base at V and 6 bases at J, with 7 bases between the two ends. The CDR3 has 13 amino acids.

V usage is TRBV7-2 and J usage is TRBJ2-7, with 9 bases fitting TRBD1. Germline V gene sequence: CDR1 SGHTA, CDR2 FQGNSA. The J segment lost 3 bases and the V segment lost 5 bases, leaving 11 bases of the junction unmatched. The CDR3 is made up of 16 amino acids. CDR3 nucleotides: TGTGCCAGCAGCCCCTCGTTGGGGGACAGGGTCTACGAGCAGTACTTC. Residues: CASSPSLGDRVYEQYF.

This chain connects TRBV14 to TRBJ2-1; D may be TRBD1 (6 bases). The CDR3 totals 14 residues. V dropped 5 bases and J dropped 4 bases, with 12 bases sitting between them. In germline, CDR1 is SGHDN, CDR2 FVKESK. CDR3 nucleotides: TGTGCCAGCAGCGTAGTTGACAGGTACAATGAGCAGTTCTTC. Protein sequence: CASSVVDRYNEQFF. Supplemented by reference TRBV14 and TRBJ2-1, the full variable domain reads EAGVTQFPSHSVIEKGQTVTLRCDPISGHDNLYWYRRVMGKEIKFLLHFVKESKQDESGMPNNRFLAERTGGTYSTLKVQPAELEDSGVYFCASSVVDRYNEQFFGPGTRLTVL.

This sequence joins TRBV7-9 and TRBJ2-7; D is ambiguous. V lost 3 bases and J lost 0, with 12 bases in between. The CDR3 consists of 15 residues. Germline V gives CDR1 SEHNR, CDR2 FQNEAQ (reference sequence). CDR3 nucleotides: TGTGCCAGCAGCTTGGCCCCTGTTTTCTCCTACGAGCAGTACTTC. Its protein is CASSLAPVFSYEQYF.

This clone was recorded a few times. The chain carries TRBV4-2 and TRBJ1-5, with 8 positions matching TRBD1. Trimming took 1 base from V and 0 from J; bases not matched to a gene: 14. The CDR3 is 20 amino acids. In germline, CDR1 is LGHNA, CDR2 YNFKEQ. In DNA form, the CDR3 reads TGTGCCAGCAGCCAAGTTTCCCCGAGGGGAACAGGGGGTAGCAATCAGCCCCAGCATTTT. This gives the protein CASSQVSPRGTGGSNQPQHF.

This chain links TRBV6-5 with TRBJ2-1; unclear D gene. Between the trimmed V and J ends, which lost 4 bases and 4 bases, there was a span of 5 bases. Germline V gene lookup returns CDR1 MNHEY and CDR2 SVGAGI. CDR3 size: 12 residues. The CDR3 sequence is CASSSNYNEQFF. CDR3 in DNA: TGTGCCAGCAGTTCAAATTACAATGAGCAGTTCTTC.

CDR3 sequence: CASSQGISYEQYF. DNA for the CDR3: TGCGCCAGCAGCCAAGGAATCTCCTACGAGCAGTACTTC. The rearrangement joins TRBV4-1 to TRBJ2-7; D is undetermined. Trimming shortened V by 1 base and J by 0 bases, and 4 bases separated the two germline ends. The CDR3 totals 13 residues. Germline V gene sequence: CDR1 MGHRA, CDR2 YSYEKL.

The V and J genes are TRBV19 and TRBJ2-3, with D uncertain. Germline CDR1 LNHDA, CDR2 SQIVND (reference sequence). The germline V and J ends were trimmed by 6 bases and 2 bases, with 21 bases remaining between them. CDR3 length equals 17 residues. Here the CDR3 DNA reads TGTGCCAGTAGGTCCCTCAGGACCAATCTACCCACAGATACGCAGTATTTT. Protein product: CASRSLRTNLPTDTQYF.

This clone was detected only once. The chain is built from TRBV5-1 and TRBJ2-1; D remains unclear. In germline, CDR1 is SGHRS, CDR2 YFSETQ. The CDR3 extends over 15 amino acids. V lost 0 bases, J lost 1 base, and 8 bases lay in between. The CDR3 loop reads CASSLDVGSYNEQFF. Here the CDR3 DNA reads TGCGCCAGCAGCTTGGACGTCGGATCCTACAATGAGCAGTTCTTC.

The DNA for the CDR3 is TGTGCCAGCAGCTCCGGACAGGGGGCCTGGGGCTACACCTTC. Translating gives CASSSGQGAWGYTF. V is TRBV7-8 and J is TRBJ1-2, with TRBD1 matching 11 bases. V shed 4 bases, J shed 8 bases, and the junction held 6 bases outside the gene matches. This CDR3 has 14 amino acids. The germline gives CDR1 SGHVS, CDR2 FQNEAQ. The full variable domain, rest sourced from reference TRBV7-8 and TRBJ1-2, is GAGVSQSPRYKVAKRGQDVALRCDPISGHVSLFWYQQALGQGPEFLTYFQNEAQLDKSGLPSDRFFAERPEGSVSTLKIQRTQQEDSAVYLCASSSGQGAWGYTFGSGTRLTVV.

This clone was seen a handful of times. The chain joins TRBV6-5 to TRBJ2-7, with D possibly TRBD1 on 5 matching bases. With 5 bases removed from V and 3 bases from J, the gap between germline ends came to 11 bases. The CDR3 length is 13 residues. Germline V gene sequence: CDR1 MNHEY, CDR2 SVGAGI. The chain's CDR3 is CASSRDSRYEQYF. The CDR3 DNA sequence: TGTGCCAGCAGTCGCGACAGTCGCTACGAGCAGTACTTC.

This rearrangement joins TRBV4-3 to TRBJ1-1; maybe TRBD1 (6 bases). This CDR3 has 14 residues. The germline V gene encodes CDR1 LGHNA and CDR2 YSLEER. Trimming pared 1 base from V and 2 bases from J, leaving 8 bases between. CDR3: CASSQGTANTEAFF. As DNA, the CDR3 is TGCGCCAGCAGCCAAGGGACAGCAAACACTGAAGCTTTCTTT.

V gene TRBV12-5 combines with J gene TRBJ2-1; 8 bases map to TRBD1. With 1 base clipped from V and 8 bases from J, the junction kept 13 bases outside the gene matches. CDR3 length: 17 amino acids. Germline CDR1 LGHNT, CDR2 FRNRAP. CDR3 sequence (DNA): TGTGCTAGTGGTTTGGGGGTACTCGGACAGGGTAGAGATGAGCAGTTCTTC. As protein: CASGLGVLGQGRDEQFF. Together with reference TRBV12-5 and TRBJ2-1, the CDR3 gives the full variable domain: DARVTQTPRHKVTEMGQEVTMRCQPILGHNTVFWYRQTMMQGLELLAYFRNRAPLDDSGMPKDRFSAEMPDATLATLKIQPSEPRDSAVYFCASGLGVLGQGRDEQFFGPGTRLTVL.

V is TRBV6-6 and J is TRBJ1-2; D gene ambiguous. CDR1 MNHNY and CDR2 SVGAGI come from the germline V gene (reference sequence). V lost 10 bases, J lost 7 bases, and 16 bases lay in between. The CDR3 has 12 residues. The CDR3 protein is CATLTPNVGYTF. As DNA, the CDR3 is TGTGCCACCCTCACCCCGAACGTTGGCTACACCTTC.

This chain links TRBV9 with TRBJ2-7; no clear D. V was pared by 3 bases and J by 5 bases, with 9 bases between. Germline-derived CDR1 and CDR2 are SGDLS and YYNGEE. There are 12 residues in the CDR3. CDR3 region: CASSADGDEQYF. CDR3 DNA sequence: TGTGCCAGCAGCGCGGACGGAGACGAGCAGTACTTC. Filled out from reference TRBV9 and TRBJ2-7, the complete variable domain reads DSGVTQTPKHLITATGQRVTLRCSPRSGDLSVYWYQQSLDQGLQFLIQYYNGEERAKGNILERFSAQQFPDLHSELNLSSLELGDSALYFCASSADGDEQYFGPGTRLTVT.

The chain joins TRBV4-3 to TRBJ2-3, with D perhaps matching TRBD1 (5 bases). V shed 1 base and J shed 2 bases, with 13 bases lying between them. This CDR3 has 16 residues. Looked up from germline, CDR1 is LGHNA and CDR2 is YSLEER. CDR3 protein: CASSQVIRGITDTQYF. In nucleotides, the CDR3 is TGCGCCAGCAGCCAAGTAATTAGGGGTATCACAGATACGCAGTATTTT.

The V and J genes are TRBV4-2 and TRBJ1-4; D gene ambiguous. Germline assignment: CDR1 LGHNA and CDR2 YNFKEQ. The CDR3 runs to 16 residues. Between the trimmed V and J ends, which lost 0 bases and 7 bases, there was a span of 15 bases. CDR3 loop: CASSQDPPGRGEKLFF. For the CDR3, the DNA is TGTGCCAGCAGCCAAGACCCCCCGGGTAGAGGTGAAAAACTGTTTTTT.

The chain recombines TRBV7-2 with TRBJ1-3, with TRBD1 identical over 9 bases. Germline CDR1 is SGHTA and CDR2 is FQGNSA. The CDR3 contains 15 residues. V shed 5 bases and J 4 bases; nucleotides not matched to a gene: 6. For the CDR3, the DNA is TGTGCCAGCAGCCTACAGGGGGCAACCGGAAACACCATATATTTT. Encoded protein: CASSLQGATGNTIYF.

The chain joins TRBV5-1 to TRBJ2-7; 7 bases are shared with TRBD1. Germline lookup yields CDR1 SGHRS and CDR2 YFSETQ. V gave up 4 bases and J gave up 3 bases; unmatched junction bases: 22. The CDR3 consists of 19 residues. The CDR3 DNA reads TGCGCCAGCAGCCCCATCCCGAAATTTACAGGGGCCCCTGACTACGAGCAGTACTTC. The encoded protein is CASSPIPKFTGAPDYEQYF.

The V call is TRBV5-1, the J call TRBJ2-2, with D possibly TRBD1 on 6 matching bases. The CDR3 has 14 residues. V was trimmed by 6 bases and J by 5 bases, leaving 14 bases between them. The germline gives CDR1 SGHRS, CDR2 YFSETQ. The CDR3 is CASTDSGETGELFF. DNA for the CDR3: TGCGCCAGCACCGACTCAGGGGAGACCGGGGAGCTGTTTTTT.

The rearrangement links TRBV9 to TRBJ2-3, with 7 nucleotides matching TRBD1. CDR3 size: 16 residues. The germline V gene has CDR1 SGDLS and CDR2 YYNGEE. The J segment lost 2 bases and the V segment lost 0 bases, leaving 6 bases of the junction unmatched. The CDR3 nucleotides are TGTGCCAGCAGCGTAGGAGGGGGACAGTACACAGATACGCAGTATTTT. This sequence encodes CASSVGGGQYTDTQYF.